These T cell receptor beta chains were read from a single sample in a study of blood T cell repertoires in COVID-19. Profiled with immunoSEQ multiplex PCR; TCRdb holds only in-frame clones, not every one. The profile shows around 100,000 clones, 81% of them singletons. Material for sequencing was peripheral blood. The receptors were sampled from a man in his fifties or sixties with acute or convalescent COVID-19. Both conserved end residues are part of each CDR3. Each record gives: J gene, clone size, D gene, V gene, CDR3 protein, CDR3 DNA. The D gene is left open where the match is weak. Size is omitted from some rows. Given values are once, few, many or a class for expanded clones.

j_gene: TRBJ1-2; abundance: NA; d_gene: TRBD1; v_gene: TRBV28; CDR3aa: CASSLGQQNYGYTF; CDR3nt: TGTGCCAGCAGTTTGGGACAGCAGAACTATGGCTACACCTTC
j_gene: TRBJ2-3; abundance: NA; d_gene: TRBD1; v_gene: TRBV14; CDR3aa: CASSLPLTGAPDTQYF; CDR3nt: TGTGCCAGCAGCCTCCCCTTAACAGGGGCCCCAGATACGCAGTATTTT
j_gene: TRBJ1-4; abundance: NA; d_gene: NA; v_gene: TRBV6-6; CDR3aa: CASARDATNEKLFF; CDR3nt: TGTGCCAGCGCGAGAGATGCAACTAATGAAAAACTGTTTTTT
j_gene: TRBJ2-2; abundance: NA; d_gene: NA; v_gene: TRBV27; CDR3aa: CASSLFQGTNTGELFF; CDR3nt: TGTGCCAGCAGTTTATTTCAGGGGACGAACACCGGGGAGCTGTTTTTT
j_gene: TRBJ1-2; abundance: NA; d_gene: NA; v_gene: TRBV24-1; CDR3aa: CATRGVTDGYTF; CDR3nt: TGTGCCACCAGAGGGGTGACAGATGGCTACACCTTC
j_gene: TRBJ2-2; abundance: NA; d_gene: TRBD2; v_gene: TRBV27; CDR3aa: CASRLSGGSNTGELFF; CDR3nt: TGTGCCAGCAGACTAAGCGGGGGGAGTAACACCGGGGAGCTGTTTTTT
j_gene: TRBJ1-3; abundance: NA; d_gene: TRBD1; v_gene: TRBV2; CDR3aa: CASNNRGNGNTIYF; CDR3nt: TGTGCCAGCAATAACAGGGGGAATGGAAACACCATATATTTT
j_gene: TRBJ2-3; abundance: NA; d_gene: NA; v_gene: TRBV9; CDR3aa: CASSPQVSDTQYF; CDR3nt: TGTGCCAGCAGCCCCCAGGTCTCAGATACGCAGTATTTT
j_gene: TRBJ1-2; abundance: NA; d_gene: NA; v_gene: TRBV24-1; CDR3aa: CATNHRGYGYTF; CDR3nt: TGTGCCACCAACCACCGGGGTTATGGCTACACCTTC
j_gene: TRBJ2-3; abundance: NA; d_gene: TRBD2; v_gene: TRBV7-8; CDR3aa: CASSFLAGGVADTQYF; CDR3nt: TGTGCCAGCAGCTTCCTAGCGGGGGGGGTTGCAGATACGCAGTATTTT
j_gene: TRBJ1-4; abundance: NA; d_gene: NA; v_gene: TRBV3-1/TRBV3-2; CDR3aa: CASSPRGPRREKLFF; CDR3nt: TGTGCCAGCAGCCCCCGGGGTCCCAGGCGTGAAAAACTGTTTTTT
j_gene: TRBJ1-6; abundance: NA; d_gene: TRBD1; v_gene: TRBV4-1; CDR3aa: CASSQSGTGMGSYNSPLHF; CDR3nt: TGCGCCAGCAGCCAATCCGGGACAGGGATGGGGTCCTATAATTCACCCCTCCACTTT
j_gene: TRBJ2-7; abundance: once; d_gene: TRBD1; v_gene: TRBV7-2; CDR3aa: CASRAGGVTYGEQYF; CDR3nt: TGTGCCAGCAGAGCAGGGGGAGTAACGTACGGTGAGCAGTACTTC
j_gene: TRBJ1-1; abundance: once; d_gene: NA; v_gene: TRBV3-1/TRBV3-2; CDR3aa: CASSQPPGQAFNTEAFF; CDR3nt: TGTGCCAGCAGCCAACCTCCGGGACAAGCCTTTAACACTGAAGCTTTCTTT
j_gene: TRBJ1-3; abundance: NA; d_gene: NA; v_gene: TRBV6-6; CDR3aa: CASSRPQGNTGNTIYF; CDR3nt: TGTGCCAGCAGTCGACCACAGGGAAATACTGGAAACACCATATATTTT
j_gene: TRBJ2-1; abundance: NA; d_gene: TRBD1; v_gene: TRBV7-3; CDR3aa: CASSPDRAGYGEQFF; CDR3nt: TGTGCCAGCAGCCCTGACAGGGCAGGATATGGTGAGCAGTTCTTC
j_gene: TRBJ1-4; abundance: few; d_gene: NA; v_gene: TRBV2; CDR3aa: CASSELGGAQKKLFF; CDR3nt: TGTGCCAGCAGTGAACTAGGGGGGGCGCAGAAAAAACTGTTTTTT
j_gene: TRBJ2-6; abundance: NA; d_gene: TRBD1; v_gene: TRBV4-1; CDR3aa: CASSQDRTGGKGANVLTF; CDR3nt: TGCGCCAGCAGCCAAGATCGGACAGGGGGCAAAGGGGCCAACGTCCTGACTTTC
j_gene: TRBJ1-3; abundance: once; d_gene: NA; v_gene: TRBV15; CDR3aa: CATSRLRGYGNTIYF; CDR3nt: TGTGCCACCAGCAGGCTGAGAGGGTACGGAAACACCATATATTTT
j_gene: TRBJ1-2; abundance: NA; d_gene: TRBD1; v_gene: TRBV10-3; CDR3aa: CAISEVRGLGYTF; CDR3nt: TGTGCCATCAGTGAGGTGAGGGGGCTCGGCTACACCTTC
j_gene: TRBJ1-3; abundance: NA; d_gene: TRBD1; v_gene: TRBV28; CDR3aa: CASRTGGTGNTIYF; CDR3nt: TGTGCCAGCAGAACAGGGGGAACTGGAAACACCATATATTTT
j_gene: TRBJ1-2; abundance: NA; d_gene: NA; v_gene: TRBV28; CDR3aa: CASSFGGALNYGYTF; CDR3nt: TGTGCCAGCAGTTTCGGGGGGGCGCTCAACTATGGCTACACCTTC
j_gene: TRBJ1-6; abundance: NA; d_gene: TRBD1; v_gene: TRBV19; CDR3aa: CASSTRTGGDSPLHF; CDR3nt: TGTGCCAGTAGTACAAGGACAGGGGGGGATTCACCCCTCCACTTT
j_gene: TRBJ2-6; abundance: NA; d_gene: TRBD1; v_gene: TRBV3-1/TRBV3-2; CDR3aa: CASSPKGDRLSGANVLTF; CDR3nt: TGTGCCAGCAGCCCAAAGGGGGACAGACTATCTGGGGCCAACGTCCTGACTTTC
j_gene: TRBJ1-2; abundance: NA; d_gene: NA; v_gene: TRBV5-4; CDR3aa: CASSWGGNGYTF; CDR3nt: TGTGCCAGCAGCTGGGGGGGGAACGGCTACACCTTC
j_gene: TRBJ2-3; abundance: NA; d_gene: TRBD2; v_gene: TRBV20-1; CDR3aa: CSASSTSRGTDTQYF; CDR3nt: TGCAGTGCTAGTTCGACTAGCCGGGGTACGGATACGCAGTATTTT
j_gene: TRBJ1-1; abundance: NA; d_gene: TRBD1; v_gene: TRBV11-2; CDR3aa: CASSSLRTGGDVPFF; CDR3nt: TGTGCCAGCAGCTCTCTTAGGACAGGGGGCGATGTTCCTTTCTTT
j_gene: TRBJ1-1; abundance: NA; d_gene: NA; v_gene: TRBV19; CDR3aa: CASRSREGATNTEAFF; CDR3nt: TGTGCCAGTAGAAGTAGGGAGGGCGCAACGAACACTGAAGCTTTCTTT
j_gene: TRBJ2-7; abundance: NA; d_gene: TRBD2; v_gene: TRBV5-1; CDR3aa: CASSPGRLAGESEQYF; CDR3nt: TGCGCCAGCAGCCCAGGCAGGCTAGCGGGGGAAAGCGAGCAGTACTTC
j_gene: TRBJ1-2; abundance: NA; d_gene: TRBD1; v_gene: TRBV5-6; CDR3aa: CASSRDTTGLGYTF; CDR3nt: TGTGCCAGCAGCCGCGATACGACAGGGCTTGGCTACACCTTC
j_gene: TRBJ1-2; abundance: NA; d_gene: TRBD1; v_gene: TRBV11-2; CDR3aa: CASSTGTGKGYTF; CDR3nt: TGTGCCAGCAGCACCGGGACAGGGAAGGGCTACACCTTC
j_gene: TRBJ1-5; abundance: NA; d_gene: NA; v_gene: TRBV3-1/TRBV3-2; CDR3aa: CASSQNGLVNQPQHF; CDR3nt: TGTGCCAGCAGCCAAAACGGCCTAGTCAATCAGCCCCAGCATTTT
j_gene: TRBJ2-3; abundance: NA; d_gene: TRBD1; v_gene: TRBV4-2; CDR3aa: CASSHRDREDTQYF; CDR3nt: TGTGCCAGCAGCCATCGCGACAGGGAAGATACGCAGTATTTT
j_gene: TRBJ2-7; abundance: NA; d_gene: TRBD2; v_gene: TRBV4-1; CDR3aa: CASSQGSTGGTYEQYF; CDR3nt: TGCGCCAGCAGCCAAGGGTCAACGGGGGGGACCTACGAGCAGTACTTC
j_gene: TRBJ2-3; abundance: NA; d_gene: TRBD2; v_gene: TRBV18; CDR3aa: CASSMGLETDTQYF; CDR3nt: TGTGCCAGCTCCATGGGACTAGAGACAGATACGCAGTATTTT
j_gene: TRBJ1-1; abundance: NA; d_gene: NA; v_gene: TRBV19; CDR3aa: CASSSGGWMNTEAFF; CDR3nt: TGTGCCAGTAGCTCCGGGGGATGGATGAACACTGAAGCTTTCTTT
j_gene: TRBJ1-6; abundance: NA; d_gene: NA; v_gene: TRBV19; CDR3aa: CASSMHTTSNNSPLHF; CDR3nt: TGTGCCAGTAGTATGCACACCACCTCCAATAATTCACCCCTCCACTTT
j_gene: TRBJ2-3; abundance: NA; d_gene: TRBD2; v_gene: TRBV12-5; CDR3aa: CASGLSGLAGGRGDTQYF; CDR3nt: TGTGCTAGTGGTTTGTCGGGGCTAGCGGGGGGCCGTGGAGATACGCAGTATTTT
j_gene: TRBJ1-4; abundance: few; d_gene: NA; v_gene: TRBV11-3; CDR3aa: CASSPGDTTNEKLFF; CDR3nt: TGTGCCAGCAGCCCCGGGGACACCACTAATGAAAAACTGTTTTTT
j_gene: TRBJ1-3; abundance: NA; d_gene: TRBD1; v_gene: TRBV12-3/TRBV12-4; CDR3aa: CGGGNGNTIYF; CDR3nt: TGTGGAGGGGGCAATGGAAACACCATATATTTT
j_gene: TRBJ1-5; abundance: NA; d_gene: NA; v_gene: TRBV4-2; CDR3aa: CASSQVGGDQPQHF; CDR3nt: TGTGCCAGCAGCCAAGTAGGGGGAGATCAGCCCCAGCATTTT
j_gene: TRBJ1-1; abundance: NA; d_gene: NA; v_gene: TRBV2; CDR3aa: CASSEAGQEAFF; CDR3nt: TGTGCCAGCAGTGAAGCGGGACAAGAAGCTTTCTTT
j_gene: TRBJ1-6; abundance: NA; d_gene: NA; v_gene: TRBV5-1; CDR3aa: CASSWGERNSPLHF; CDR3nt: TGCGCCAGCAGCTGGGGAGAGCGGAATTCACCCCTCCACTTT
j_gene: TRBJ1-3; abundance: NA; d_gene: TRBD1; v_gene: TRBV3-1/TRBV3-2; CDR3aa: CASSRQGESGNTIYF; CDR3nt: TGTGCCAGCAGCCGACAGGGAGAGTCTGGAAACACCATATATTTT
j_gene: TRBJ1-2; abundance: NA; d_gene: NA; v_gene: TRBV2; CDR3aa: CASRGDTYNYGYTF; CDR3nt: TGTGCCAGCAGGGGGGACACGTATAACTATGGCTACACCTTC
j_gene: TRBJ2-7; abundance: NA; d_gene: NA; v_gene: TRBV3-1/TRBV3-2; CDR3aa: CASSQGQGGEQYF; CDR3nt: TGTGCCAGCAGCCAAGGGCAGGGGGGAGAGCAGTACTTC
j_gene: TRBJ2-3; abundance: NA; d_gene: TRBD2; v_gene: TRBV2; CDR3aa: CASLTSGVTDTQYF; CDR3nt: TGTGCCAGCCTAACCAGCGGGGTCACAGATACGCAGTATTTT
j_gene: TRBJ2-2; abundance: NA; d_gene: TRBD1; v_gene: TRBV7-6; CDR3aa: CASSSGQGADTGELFF; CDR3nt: TGTGCCAGCAGCTCGGGACAGGGGGCCGACACCGGGGAGCTGTTTTTT
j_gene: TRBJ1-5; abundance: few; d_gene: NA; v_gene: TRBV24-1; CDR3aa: CATSGGRSQNQPQHF; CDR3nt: TGTGCCACCAGTGGGGGCAGGTCTCAAAATCAGCCCCAGCATTTT
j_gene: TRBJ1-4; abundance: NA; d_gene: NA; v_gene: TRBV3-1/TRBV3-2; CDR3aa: CASSQERDRLFF; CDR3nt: TGTGCCAGCAGCCAAGAGAGAGACAGACTGTTTTTT
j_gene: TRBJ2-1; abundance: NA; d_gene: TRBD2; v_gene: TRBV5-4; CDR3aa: CASNPGGIYNEQFF; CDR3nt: TGTGCCAGCAACCCGGGGGGGATCTACAATGAGCAGTTCTTC
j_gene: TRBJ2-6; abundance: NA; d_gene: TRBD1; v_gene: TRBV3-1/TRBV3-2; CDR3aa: CASSRTGDGANVLTF; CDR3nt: TGTGCCAGCAGCCGGACAGGGGACGGGGCCAACGTCCTGACTTTC
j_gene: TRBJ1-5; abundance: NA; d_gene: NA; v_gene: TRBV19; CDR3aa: CASRTVGDSNQPQHF; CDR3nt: TGTGCCAGTAGGACCGTAGGGGATAGCAATCAGCCCCAGCATTTT
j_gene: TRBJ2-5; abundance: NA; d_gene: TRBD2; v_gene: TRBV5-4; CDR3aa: CASSLRLAGSETQYF; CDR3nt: TGTGCCAGCAGCTTGCGTCTAGCGGGGTCAGAGACCCAGTACTTC
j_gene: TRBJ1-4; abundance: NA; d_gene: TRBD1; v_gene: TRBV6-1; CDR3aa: CASSEARDRAFPNEKLFF; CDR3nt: TGTGCCAGCAGTGAAGCACGGGACAGGGCTTTCCCTAATGAAAAACTGTTTTTT
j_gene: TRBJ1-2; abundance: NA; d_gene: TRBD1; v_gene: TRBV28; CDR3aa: CASSLTGAKGYTF; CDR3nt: TGTGCCAGCAGCCTGACAGGGGCTAAGGGCTACACCTTC
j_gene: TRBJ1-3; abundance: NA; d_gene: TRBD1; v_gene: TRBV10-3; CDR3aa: CAISATGTFSGNTIYF; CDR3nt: TGTGCCATCAGTGCGACAGGGACCTTCTCTGGAAACACCATATATTTT